This T cell receptor (beta chain) appears in the sequencing data of a study of cytomegalovirus exposure and HLA in healthy donors. Points from the study as a whole: Cytomegalovirus association was assigned to around 150 TCR beta chains.

Germline V gene data show CDR1 as SGHTA and CDR2 as FQGNSA. V dropped 5 bases and J dropped 8 bases, with 16 bases sitting between them. This CDR3 is built from 14 residues. As to this clone: As yet, its antigen is unknown.

Method: immunoSEQ multiplex PCR; TCRdb's copy keeps in-frame clones and lacks some. The sample includes a few hundred thousand clones, roughly 87% seen only once; the top ten take approximately 12%. The TCR was taken from a man younger than 35 in good health and CMV-seropositive. The rearrangement joins TRBV7-2 to TRBJ2-1; D is possibly TRBD1 (5 bases). The sequencing input was PBMCs. In DNA, the CDR3 is TGTGCCAGCAGCCCAGGGTTAAATATCGATGAGCAGTTCTTC. It translates to CASSPGLNIDEQFF.